This T cell receptor beta chain is from a study of cytomegalovirus exposure and HLA in healthy donors. Points from the study as a whole: Within the data, a cluster of highly shared sequence variants was likely a sequencing artifact. A later analysis showed TCR association rates differing by HLA locus, peaking at DRB1 and lowest at HLA-C.

Deletions cut 5 bases from V and 7 bases from J, with 14 bases between. The CDR3 contains 14 residues. Germline V gives CDR1 SEHNR, CDR2 FQNEAQ (reference sequence). A multiplex PCR was run with 60 Vbeta primers and 13 Jbeta primers. TCRdb's copy holds only in-frame clones and misses some; the assay was immunoSEQ multiplex PCR. The sample includes about 88,000 clones. A word on this clone: The antigen is unknown.

This TCR was sampled from a girl aged 5-17 years in good health and CMV-seropositive. The chain carries TRBV7-9 and TRBJ2-2; D might be TRBD1 (6 bases). Input material: PBMCs. CDR3 DNA sequence: TGTGCCAGCAGCCAAAGGACAGCGGTCGGGGAGCTGTTTTTT. Translated, it gives CASSQRTAVGELFF.